The 13 T cell receptor beta chains reported below all come from one sample, sequenced in a study of graft-versus-host responses after intestinal transplantation. No antigen has been identified for these receptors. Produced via immunoSEQ multiplex PCR; TCRdb's table is partial and in-frame only. Among some 85,000 clones listed, less than 95% were seen once. The specimen comprised unstimulated CD8+ T cells sorted from spleen or lymph node cells, sampled before transplant. These receptors all stem from a human donor who was the organ donor for an intestinal transplant.

This sequence joins TRBV4-1 and TRBJ2-1; D may be TRBD2 (5 bases). Deletions cut 3 bases from V and 0 bases from J, with 15 bases between. CDR3 length: 17 residues. Germline loops: CDR1 MGHRA, CDR2 YSYEKL. CDR3 protein: CASSHSKGGSSYNEQFF. DNA for the CDR3: TGCGCCAGCAGCCACTCCAAAGGTGGGAGCTCCTACAATGAGCAGTTCTTC.

J is TRBJ1-1 and V is TRBV6-1, with 7 positions matching TRBD1. V lost 6 bases to trimming and J lost 4 bases; unmatched junction nucleotides: 8. Per germline, CDR1 MNHNS and CDR2 SASEGT. The CDR3 runs to 14 residues. The CDR3 DNA sequence: TGTGCCAGCAGAGCGGACAGGTTTATCACTGAAGCTTTCTTT. It encodes CASRADRFITEAFF.

This rearrangement joins TRBV19 to TRBJ1-1, with 8 bases that match TRBD1. This CDR3 is 13 amino acids long. Trimming cost V 6 bases and J 0 bases; bases outside gene matches: 0. The germline V gene encodes CDR1 LNHDA and CDR2 SQIVND (reference sequence). The CDR3 region is CASRDRVNTEAFF. CDR3 nucleotide sequence: TGTGCCAGTAGGGACAGGGTGAACACTGAAGCTTTCTTT. The complete variable domain, with remaining parts taken from reference TRBV19 and TRBJ1-1, reads DGGITQSPKYLFRKEGQNVTLSCEQNLNHDAMYWYRQDPGQGLRLIYYSQIVNDFQKGDIAEGYSVSREKKESFPLTVTSAQKNPTAFYLCASRDRVNTEAFFGQGTRLTVV.

The chain has TRBV27 and TRBJ2-7; 12 bases align to TRBD2. V shed 5 bases and J 3 bases; nucleotides not matched to a gene: 5. The CDR3 is 15 amino acids. Looked up from germline, CDR1 is MNHEY and CDR2 is SMNVEV (reference sequence). The CDR3 loop is CASSHRGLAGYEQYF. CDR3 in DNA: TGTGCCAGCAGTCACCGGGGACTAGCGGGCTACGAGCAGTACTTC.

The chain has TRBV25-1 and TRBJ1-2; D not resolved. Looked up from germline, CDR1 is MGHDK and CDR2 is SYGVNS. V lost 3 bases, J lost 3 bases, and 20 bases lay in between. The CDR3 runs to 17 residues. CDR3 coding DNA: TGTGCCAGCAGTGATTGGGGTTCGAGGGCCCCGGACTATGGCTACACCTTC. It yields the protein CASSDWGSRAPDYGYTF.

The table lists this clone with a count of one. The chain combines TRBV5-8 with TRBJ2-7, with D possibly matching TRBD1 (5 bases). CDR3 length: 14 residues. Germline V gene sequence: CDR1 SGHTS, CDR2 YDEGEE. V lost 1 base, J lost 4 bases, and 12 bases lay in between. The CDR3: CASSLSLGVYEQYF. DNA of the CDR3: TGTGCCAGCAGCTTGAGTTTAGGGGTTTACGAGCAGTACTTC.

The chain carries TRBV13 and TRBJ2-3, with D hard to call. The V end lost 8 bases, the J end lost 4 bases, and 13 bases lay between the germline ends. The CDR3 sequence is 13 residues long. In germline, CDR1 is PRHDT, CDR2 FYEKMQ (reference sequence). The CDR3 spells CASGPKRSDTQYF. The DNA of the CDR3 is TGTGCCAGCGGCCCGAAGCGATCAGATACGCAGTATTTT.

CDR3 loop: CASGSGAYTDTQYF. The DNA of the CDR3 is TGTGCCAGCGGAAGCGGGGCCTACACAGATACGCAGTATTTT. The chain employs TRBV27 and TRBJ2-3; 7 bases align to TRBD2. The CDR3 is 14 residues long. Unmatched junction bases numbered 7, after V lost 8 bases and J lost 2 bases. Germline CDR1 and CDR2: MNHEY and SMNVEV (reference sequence).

The chain employs TRBV9 and TRBJ1-1; D not certain. Germline V gives CDR1 SGDLS, CDR2 YYNGEE. The CDR3 extends over 16 amino acids. V was pared by 2 bases and J by 2 bases, with 16 bases between. The CDR3 is CASSVGGWVTNTEAFF. DNA for the CDR3: TGTGCCAGCAGCGTCGGCGGTTGGGTTACAAACACTGAAGCTTTCTTT.

The chain recombines TRBV4-3 with TRBJ2-7, with TRBD1 matching over 8 bases. V gave up 0 bases and J gave up 3 bases; unmatched junction bases: 7. Germline CDR1 is LGHNA and CDR2 is YSLEER. CDR3 length equals 16 residues. Here the CDR3 reads CASSQDSTGGFYEQYF. CDR3 sequence (DNA): TGCGCCAGCAGCCAAGACTCCACAGGGGGTTTCTACGAGCAGTACTTC.

The CDR3 loop reads CASSEGRGSSTDTQYF. CDR3 in DNA: TGTGCCAGCAGTGAAGGACGGGGGTCAAGCACAGATACGCAGTATTTT. V and J are TRBV2 and TRBJ2-3, with D perhaps TRBD2 (6 bases). The CDR3 totals 16 residues. Per germline, CDR1 SNHLY and CDR2 FYNNEI. Trimming cost V 1 base and J 0 bases, with 11 bases left between them.

This rearrangement joins TRBV19 to TRBJ1-2; possible D gene TRBD1, 5 bases. V was pared by 4 bases and J by 7 bases, with 10 bases between. The length of the CDR3 is 12 residues. Germline CDR1 and CDR2: LNHDA and SQIVND (reference sequence). CDR3 loop: CASSTYDSGYTF. The DNA of the CDR3 is TGTGCCAGTAGTACATACGACAGTGGCTACACCTTC.

The chain has TRBV6-6 and TRBJ1-2, with 7 positions matching TRBD1. Germline CDR1 and CDR2: MNHNY and SVGAGI (reference sequence). CDR3 length equals 13 residues. The J segment lost 6 bases and the V segment lost 0 bases, leaving 1 base of the junction unmatched. The CDR3 spells CASSYSGGDGYTF. DNA of the CDR3: TGTGCCAGCAGTTACTCAGGGGGCGATGGCTACACCTTC.